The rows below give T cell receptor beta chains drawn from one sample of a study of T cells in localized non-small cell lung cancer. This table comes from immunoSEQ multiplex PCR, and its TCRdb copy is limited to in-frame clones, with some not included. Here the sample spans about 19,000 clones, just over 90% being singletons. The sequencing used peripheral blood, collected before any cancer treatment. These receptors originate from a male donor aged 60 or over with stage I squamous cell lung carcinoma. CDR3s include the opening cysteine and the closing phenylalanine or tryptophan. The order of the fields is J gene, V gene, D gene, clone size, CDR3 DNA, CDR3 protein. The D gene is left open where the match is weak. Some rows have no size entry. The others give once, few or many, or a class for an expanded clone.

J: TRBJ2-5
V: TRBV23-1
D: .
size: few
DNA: TGCGCCAGCAGTCAACAAGGGTTTTGGGGGGAGACCCAGTACTTC
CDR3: CASSQQGFWGETQYF

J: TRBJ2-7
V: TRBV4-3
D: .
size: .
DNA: TGCGCCAGCAGCCAAGATGTAATATCTGGAAGCTACGAGCAGTACTTC
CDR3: CASSQDVISGSYEQYF

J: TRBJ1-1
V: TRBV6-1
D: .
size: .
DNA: TGTGCCAGCAGCTACAGGGACGCTGAAGCTTTCTTT
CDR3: CASSYRDAEAFF

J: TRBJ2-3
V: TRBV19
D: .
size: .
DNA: TGTGCCAGTAGTACGTCCGATACGCAGTATTTT
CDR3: CASSTSDTQYF

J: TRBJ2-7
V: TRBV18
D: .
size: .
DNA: TGTGCCAGCTCACAGAGCGGCCCCCCCACAGAGCAGTACTTC
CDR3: CASSQSGPPTEQYF

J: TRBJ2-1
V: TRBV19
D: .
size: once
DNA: TGTGCCAGTAGTGACGCGGCTCTAGGGTACAATGAGCAGTTCTTC
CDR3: CASSDAALGYNEQFF

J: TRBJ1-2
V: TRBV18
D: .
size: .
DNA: TGTGCCAGCTCACCCCCCCAGGGAGGCGGCTACACCTTC
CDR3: CASSPPQGGGYTF

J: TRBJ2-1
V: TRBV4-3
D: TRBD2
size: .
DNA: TGCGCCAGCAGCCGAGGACTAGCCGCCTACAATGAGCAGTTCTTC
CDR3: CASSRGLAAYNEQFF

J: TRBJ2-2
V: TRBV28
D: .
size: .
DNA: TGTGCCAGCAGGCCCGACCCAGGACTCAACACCGGGGAGCTGTTTTTT
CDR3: CASRPDPGLNTGELFF

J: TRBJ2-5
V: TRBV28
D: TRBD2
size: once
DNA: TGTGCCAGCAGTTTAGCAGGGCGGGAGAGGGGTGAGACCCAGTACTTC
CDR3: CASSLAGRERGETQYF

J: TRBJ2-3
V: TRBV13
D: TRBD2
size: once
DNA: TGTGCCAGCAGCATAAGGACTAGCGGGGGGGATACGCAGTATTTT
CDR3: CASSIRTSGGDTQYF

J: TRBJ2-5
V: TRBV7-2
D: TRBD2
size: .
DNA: TGTGCCAGCAGCTTAGGGGCTAGCGGGAGAGGTGAGACCCAGTACTTC
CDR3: CASSLGASGRGETQYF

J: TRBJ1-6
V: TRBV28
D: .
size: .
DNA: TGTGCCAGCAGTTCCTCTACAGGGTACTCTTCACCCCTCCACTTT
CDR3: CASSSSTGYSSPLHF

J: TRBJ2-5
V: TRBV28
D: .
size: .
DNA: TGTGCCAGCAGACAGGGTCAAGAGACCCAGTACTTC
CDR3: CASRQGQETQYF

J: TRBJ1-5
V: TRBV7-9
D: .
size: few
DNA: TGTGCCAGCAGCTTAGATGGGACCTGGGCCCAGCATTTT
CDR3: CASSLDGTWAQHF

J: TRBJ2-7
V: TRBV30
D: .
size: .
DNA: TGTGCCTGGAGTGTACCTGGTCCGGGGACTCCCTACGAGCAGTACTTC
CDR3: CAWSVPGPGTPYEQYF

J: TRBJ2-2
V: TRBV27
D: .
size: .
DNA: TGTGCCAGCAGTTACGGCGACCCCGGGGAGCTGTTTTTT
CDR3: CASSYGDPGELFF

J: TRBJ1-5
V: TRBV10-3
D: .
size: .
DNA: TGTGCCATCAGTGACTACTCAGATCAGCCCCAGCATTTT
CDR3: CAISDYSDQPQHF

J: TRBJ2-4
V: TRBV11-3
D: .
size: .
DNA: TGTGCCAGCAGCTTAGAAATGAAAGGGTACAGGGTAAAAAACATTCAGTACTTC
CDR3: CASSLEMKGYRVKNIQYF

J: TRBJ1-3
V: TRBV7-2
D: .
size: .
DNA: TGTGCCAGCAGCTTAAAGTTGGCTGGAAACACCATATATTTT
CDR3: CASSLKLAGNTIYF

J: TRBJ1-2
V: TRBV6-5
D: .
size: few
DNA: TGTGCCAGCAGTTCCCAGGGGTTTGGCTACACCTTC
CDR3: CASSSQGFGYTF

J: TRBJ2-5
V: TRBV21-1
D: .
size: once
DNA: TGTGCCAGCAGCAAGGAGGATGGGGAGACCCAGTACTTC
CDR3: CASSKEDGETQYF

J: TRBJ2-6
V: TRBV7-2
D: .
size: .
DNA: TGTGCCAGCAGCGAACAGGCCTCTGGGGCCAACGTCCTGACTTTC
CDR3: CASSEQASGANVLTF

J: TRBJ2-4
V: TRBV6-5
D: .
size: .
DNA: TGTGCCAGCAGCGCCGCCAGGACGGCCAAAAACATTCAGTACTTC
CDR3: CASSAARTAKNIQYF

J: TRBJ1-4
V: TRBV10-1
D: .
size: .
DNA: TGCGCCAGCAGTGAAGCGGGGGCAACTAATGAAAAACTGTTTTTT
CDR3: CASSEAGATNEKLFF

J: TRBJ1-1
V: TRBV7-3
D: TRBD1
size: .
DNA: TGTGCCAGCAGCTTAGAGGGGGCGAGAGCTTTCTTT
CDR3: CASSLEGARAFF

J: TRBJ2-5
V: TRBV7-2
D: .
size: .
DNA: TGTGCCAGCAGCGAGCTGGGGGGCGCAGGGGTGACCCAGTACTTC
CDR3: CASSELGGAGVTQYF

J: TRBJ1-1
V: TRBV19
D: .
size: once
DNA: TGTGCCAGTAGTCCGGCGGCCACTGAAGCTTTCTTT
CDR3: CASSPAATEAFF

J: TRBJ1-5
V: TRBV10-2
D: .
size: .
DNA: TGCGCCAGCAGTGATTTTAGGGCAGGAAATCAGCCCCAGCATTTT
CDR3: CASSDFRAGNQPQHF

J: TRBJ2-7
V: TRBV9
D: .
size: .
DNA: TGTGCCAGCAGCGACCGGACCGGCCGGCAGTACTTC
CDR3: CASSDRTGRQYF

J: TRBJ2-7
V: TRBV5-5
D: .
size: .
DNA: TGTGCCAGCACCGGACTTATGAGCTCCTACGAGCAGTACTTC
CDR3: CASTGLMSSYEQYF

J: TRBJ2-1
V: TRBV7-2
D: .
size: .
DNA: TGTGCCAGCAGCTTAGTGGACCTCCAAAATGAGCAGTTCTTC
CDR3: CASSLVDLQNEQFF

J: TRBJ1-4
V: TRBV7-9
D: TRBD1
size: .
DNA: TGTGCCAGCAACCCGACAGGGCTACGCGAAAAACTGTTTTTT
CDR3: CASNPTGLREKLFF

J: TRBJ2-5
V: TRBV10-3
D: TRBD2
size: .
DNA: TGTGCCATCTCCCCGGGACTAGCGGGAGGGGAGACCCAGTACTTC
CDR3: CAISPGLAGGETQYF

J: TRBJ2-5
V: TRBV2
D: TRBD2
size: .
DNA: TGTGCCAGTTACGCCGGGCTAGCGGGAGTAGAGACCCAGTACTTC
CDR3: CASYAGLAGVETQYF

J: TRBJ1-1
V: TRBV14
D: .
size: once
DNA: TGTGCCAGCAGCCCCGGGACTGGGAACACTGAAGCTTTCTTT
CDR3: CASSPGTGNTEAFF

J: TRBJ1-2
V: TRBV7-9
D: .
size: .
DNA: TGTGCCAGCAGTCACCCCGGGTCTCACAACTATGGCTACACCTTC
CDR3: CASSHPGSHNYGYTF

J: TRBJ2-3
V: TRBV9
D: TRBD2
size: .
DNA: TGTGCCAGCAGCCCGCCCTCTAGCGGGGGGGCAGATACGCAGTATTTT
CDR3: CASSPPSSGGADTQYF

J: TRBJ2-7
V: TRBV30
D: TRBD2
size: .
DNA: TGTGCCTGGAGTGTTCTCTCATATAGCGGGGGCCTAGGCGAGCAGTACTTC
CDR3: CAWSVLSYSGGLGEQYF

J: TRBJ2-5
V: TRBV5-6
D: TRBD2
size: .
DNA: TGTGCCAGCACCCTAGCGGGAGAAGAGACCCAGTACTTC
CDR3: CASTLAGEETQYF

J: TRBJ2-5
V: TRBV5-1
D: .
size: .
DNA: TGCGCCAGCAGCACTATTCATGAGGGAATGGAGACCCAGTACTTC
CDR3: CASSTIHEGMETQYF

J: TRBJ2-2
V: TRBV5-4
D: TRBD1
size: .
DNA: TGTGCCAGCAGCTACGACAGGGTAGGGGAGCTGTTTTTT
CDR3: CASSYDRVGELFF

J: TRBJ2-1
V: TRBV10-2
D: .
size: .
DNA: TGCGCCAGCAGTCCCCCAGGGTCTGTCTACAATGAGCAGTTCTTC
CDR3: CASSPPGSVYNEQFF

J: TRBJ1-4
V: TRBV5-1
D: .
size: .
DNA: TGCGCCAGCAGCTCACAGGTAGCGGCTAATGAAAAACTGTTTTTT
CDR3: CASSSQVAANEKLFF

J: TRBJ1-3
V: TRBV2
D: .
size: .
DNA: TGTGCCAGCAGGCCACAGGGTCCTGGAAACACCATATATTTT
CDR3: CASRPQGPGNTIYF

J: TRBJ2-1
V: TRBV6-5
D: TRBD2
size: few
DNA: TGTGCCAGCGGGAGACTAGCGGGAGTTAATGAGCAGTTCTTC
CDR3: CASGRLAGVNEQFF

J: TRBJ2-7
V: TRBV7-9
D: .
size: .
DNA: TGTGCCAGCAGCTTAGATGGGGGAGACGAGCAGTACTTC
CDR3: CASSLDGGDEQYF

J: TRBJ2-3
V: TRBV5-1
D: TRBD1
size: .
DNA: TGCGCCACCCGGCGGCGAGGACAGGGGTCGTCAGATACGCAGTATTTT
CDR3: CATRRRGQGSSDTQYF

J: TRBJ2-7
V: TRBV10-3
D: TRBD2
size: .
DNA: TGTGCCATCAGTGACACAAGGGGGACTAGCGGGGTTAACGAGCAGTACTTC
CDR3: CAISDTRGTSGVNEQYF

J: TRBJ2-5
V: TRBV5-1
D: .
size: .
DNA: TGCGCCAGCAGCTTGGGGCGCTCCCAAGAGACCCAGTACTTC
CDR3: CASSLGRSQETQYF

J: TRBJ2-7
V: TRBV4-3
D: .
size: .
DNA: TGCGCCAGCAGCCAAGTTTGGGGCCCCTACGAGCAGTACTTC
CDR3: CASSQVWGPYEQYF

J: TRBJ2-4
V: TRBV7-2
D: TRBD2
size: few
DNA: TGTGCCAGCAGGACTAGCGGGAGGGCCGGAGACATTCAGTACTTC
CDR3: CASRTSGRAGDIQYF

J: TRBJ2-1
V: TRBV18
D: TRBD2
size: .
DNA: TGTGCCAGCTCTACTAGCGGGAGGCAGATTGAGCAGTTCTTC
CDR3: CASSTSGRQIEQFF